One sample yielded the 28 T cell receptor beta chains listed below, sequenced in a study of cytomegalovirus exposure and HLA in healthy donors (dated by TCRdb to the late 2010s). Libraries were made using the immunoSEQ multiplex PCR assay. For the multiplex PCR, a mixture combining 60 forward primers for TCR Vbeta segments and 13 reverse primers for TCR Jbeta segments was used. The clones in this table, taken by TCRdb from immuneACCESS, are in-frame only. Not every clone is retained; where verified, under half of the shortfall comes from an unresolved V gene, and the cause of the rest is unknown. This sample's table carries about 200,000 clones. Around 0.74% of the sample belongs to the ten largest clones. The sequenced material came from PBMCs. All receptors derive from a boy younger than 18 in good health and CMV-seronegative.

This chain joins TRBV19 and TRBJ1-1; D possibly corresponds to TRBD1 (5 bases). Germline CDR1 reads LNHDA; CDR2 reads SQIVND (reference sequence). The CDR3 spans 16 residues. Trimming removed 7 bases at V and 0 bases at J, with 18 bases between. CDR3 loop: CASTAGRGRLNTEAFF. In nucleotides, the CDR3 is TGTGCCAGTACCGCAGGGCGGGGAAGGCTGAACACTGAAGCTTTCTTT.

The chain uses TRBV6-1 and TRBJ2-5, with D possibly being TRBD1 (6 bases). CDR1 and CDR2 (germline): MNHNS, SASEGT. The CDR3 runs to 14 residues. V was pared by 6 bases and J by 7 bases, with 18 bases between. The CDR3 here is CASRQIEGVGTQYF. The CDR3 DNA follows: TGTGCCAGCAGACAAATAGAGGGGGTGGGGACCCAGTACTTC.

The gene calls are TRBV6-5 and TRBJ1-5; D might be TRBD1 (6 bases). V was pared by 5 bases and J by 4 bases, with 12 bases between. This CDR3 spans 14 amino acids. Germline values: CDR1 MNHEY, CDR2 SVGAGI. CDR3 sequence: CASSQGSGNQPQHF. The CDR3 DNA sequence: TGTGCCAGCAGTCAGGGGAGTGGGAATCAGCCCCAGCATTTT.

The CDR3 DNA reads as TGCGCCAGCAGCTTGCGTCAGGGGAATTCACCCCTCCACTTT. Its translation: CASSLRQGNSPLHF. The chain uses TRBV5-1 and TRBJ1-6; tentatively, D is TRBD1 (6 bases). CDR3 length equals 14 residues. With 1 base removed from V and 7 bases from J, the gap between germline ends came to 9 bases. Germline V lookup: CDR1 SGHRS, CDR2 YFSETQ.

This sequence joins TRBV7-9 and TRBJ1-1, with D possibly matching TRBD1 (5 bases). CDR1 is SEHNR and CDR2 is FQNEAQ in the germline V gene (reference sequence). V lost 1 base and J 10 bases, leaving 16 bases between the germline ends. This CDR3 has 14 residues. As DNA, the CDR3 is TGTGCCAGCAGCTTAGAAGTCCCACAGGACGGAGCTTTCTTT. Protein sequence: CASSLEVPQDGAFF.

The chain combines TRBV2 with TRBJ2-5; 7 bases map to TRBD2. Unmatched junction bases numbered 8, after V lost 6 bases and J lost 1 base. This CDR3 is 15 amino acids long. Germline assignment: CDR1 SNHLY and CDR2 FYNNEI. Here the CDR3 reads CASRPRPGGQETQYF. CDR3 nucleotide sequence: TGTGCCAGCAGACCCCGACCGGGGGGCCAAGAGACCCAGTACTTC.

The rearrangement joins TRBV5-6 to TRBJ2-5; TRBD2 matches at 16 bases. With the DNA end fitting TRBJ2-7 better, the J assignment may be wrong. CDR3 length equals 18 residues. Germline V gene data show CDR1 as SGHDT and CDR2 as YYEEEE. DNA of the CDR3: TGTGCCAGCAGCATGGGACTAGCGGGGGGGCCAGAGGACTACGAGCAGTACTTC. It encodes CASSMGLAGGPEDYEQYF.

The rearrangement joins TRBV13 to TRBJ2-7, with TRBD2 identical over 8 bases. V lost 5 bases and J lost 2; bases outside the gene matches: 8. The germline V gene encodes CDR1 PRHDT and CDR2 FYEKMQ (reference sequence). The CDR3 runs 15 residues. The CDR3 DNA follows: TGTGCCAGCAGCGGGTATAGCGGGGAGGCCTACGAGCAGTACTTC. Protein: CASSGYSGEAYEQYF.

The V and J genes are TRBV7-3 and TRBJ1-6; TRBD1 aligns across 9 bases. Trimming cost V 5 bases and J 2 bases; bases outside gene matches: 10. Per germline, CDR1 SGHTA and CDR2 FQGTGA. The CDR3 runs 18 residues. CDR3 amino acids: CASSLRGQGSTYNSPLHF. The CDR3 nucleotides are TGTGCCAGCAGCCTCCGAGGACAGGGGAGTACCTATAATTCACCCCTCCACTTT. Full variable domain (outside the CDR3, taken from reference TRBV7-3 and TRBJ1-6): GAGVSQTPSNKVTEKGKYVELRCDPISGHTALYWYRQSLGQGPEFLIYFQGTGAADDSGLPNDRFFAVRPEGSVSTLKIQRTERGDSAVYLCASSLRGQGSTYNSPLHFGNGTRLTVT.

The V gene is TRBV6-6, the J gene TRBJ1-4, with D possibly TRBD1 on 5 matching bases. V was cut by 4 bases and J by 0 bases, with 9 bases left in between. This CDR3 comprises 15 residues. Germline V gene sequence: CDR1 MNHNY, CDR2 SVGAGI (reference sequence). CDR3 residues: CASSFQGTTNEKLFF. The CDR3, as DNA: TGTGCCAGCAGTTTCCAGGGAACAACTAATGAAAAACTGTTTTTT.

The gene calls are TRBV19 and TRBJ1-1; possible D gene TRBD1, 6 bases. The CDR3 runs to 13 residues. In germline, CDR1 is LNHDA, CDR2 SQIVND (reference sequence). V lost 3 bases and J lost 8, with 13 bases in between. CDR3 amino acids: CASSIGGGAEAFF. CDR3 bases: TGTGCCAGTAGTATTGGGGGGGGCGCCGAAGCTTTCTTT.

This rearrangement joins TRBV2 to TRBJ2-5, with 7 bases that match TRBD2. The CDR3 has 16 amino acids. The germline V gene has CDR1 SNHLY and CDR2 FYNNEI. J gave up 0 bases and V 2 bases, and 6 bases lay outside the gene matches. This CDR3 reads CASSETAGEYQETQYF. As DNA, the CDR3 is TGTGCCAGCAGTGAAACGGCGGGGGAGTACCAAGAGACCCAGTACTTC.

The chain carries TRBV20-1 and TRBJ1-5; the D is unclear. CDR1 DFQATT and CDR2 SNEGSKA come from the germline V gene (reference sequence). This CDR3 contains 11 residues. Trimming removed 1 base at V and 12 bases at J, with 10 bases between. As DNA, the CDR3 is TGCAGTGCTAGAGGTTCCCAGGTCCAGCATTTT. Translating it yields CSARGSQVQHF.

The V call is TRBV6-5, the J call TRBJ1-2, with 10 bases fitting TRBD1. Trimming at V came to 6 bases and at J to 4 bases, leaving 8 bases not matched to a gene. The CDR3 runs to 15 residues. The germline gives CDR1 MNHEY, CDR2 SVGAGI. CDR3 residues: CASRPGQGILYGYTF. In nucleotides, the CDR3 is TGTGCCAGCAGGCCGGGACAGGGGATCCTCTATGGCTACACCTTC.

This rearrangement joins TRBV10-3 to TRBJ2-7; 9 nucleotides align to TRBD1. Looked up from germline, CDR1 is ENHRY and CDR2 is SYGVKD. The CDR3 spans 14 residues. J was trimmed by 5 bases and V by 6 bases; bases with no gene match: 8. CDR3 loop: CAISPGQGTHEQYF. The CDR3 DNA follows: TGTGCCATCAGCCCGGGACAGGGTACGCACGAGCAGTACTTC.

The chain carries TRBV30 and TRBJ1-6; D not resolved. The CDR3 consists of 13 residues. Germline V gene sequence: CDR1 GTSNPN, CDR2 SVGIG (reference sequence). V was cut by 3 bases and J by 10 bases, with 13 bases left in between. The CDR3 reads CAWSEREGSPLHF. DNA for the CDR3: TGTGCCTGGAGCGAACGGGAGGGATCACCCCTCCACTTT. The full variable domain, rest sourced from reference TRBV30 and TRBJ1-6, is SQTIHQWPATLVQPVGSPLSLECTVEGTSNPNLYWYRQAAGRGLQLLFYSVGIGQISSEVPQNLSASRPQDRQFILSSKKLLLSDSGFYLCAWSEREGSPLHFGNGTRLTVT.

The V and J genes are TRBV7-9 and TRBJ1-5, with 8 bases lining up with TRBD1. This CDR3 comprises 14 residues. Germline V CDR1 and CDR2: SEHNR, FQNEAQ (reference sequence). V lost 4 bases and J lost 4; bases outside the gene matches: 3. The CDR3 protein is CASSSTGENQPQHF. The CDR3 coding sequence is TGTGCCAGCAGCTCGACAGGGGAAAATCAGCCCCAGCATTTT.

CDR3 bases: TGTGCCTGGAGTGGACAGGGGGCGCGCGAGCAGTACTTC. This encodes CAWSGQGAREQYF. The chain couples TRBV30 to TRBJ2-5; TRBD1 agrees at 10 bases. The DNA end is a closer match to TRBJ2-7, so the J assignment may be wrong. CDR1 and CDR2 (germline): GTSNPN, SVGIG (reference sequence). CDR3 size: 13 residues.

The gene calls are TRBV5-1 and TRBJ1-2; 8 nucleotides align to TRBD1. The CDR3 totals 15 residues. The germline V gene encodes CDR1 SGHRS and CDR2 YFSETQ. V shed 0 bases, J shed 4 bases, and the junction held 5 bases outside the gene matches. The CDR3 sequence: CASSLVETGVYGYTF. Written as DNA, the CDR3 is TGCGCCAGCAGCTTGGTAGAGACAGGGGTCTATGGCTACACCTTC. The variable domain in full, with the rest retrieved from reference TRBV5-1 and TRBJ1-2, is KAGVTQTPRYLIKTRGQQVTLSCSPISGHRSVSWYQQTPGQGLQFLFEYFSETQRNKGNFPGRFSGRQFSNSRSEMNVSTLELGDSALYLCASSLVETGVYGYTFGSGTRLTVV.

In nucleotides, the CDR3 is TGTGCCAGTAGTGCCTTAGCGGGGGGAACCTACGAGCAGTACTTC. It encodes CASSALAGGTYEQYF. The chain combines TRBV19 with TRBJ2-7, with 10 nucleotides matching TRBD2. The V segment lost 5 bases and the J segment 2 bases; nucleotides outside the gene matches: 6. CDR1 LNHDA and CDR2 SQIVND come from the germline V gene (reference sequence). This CDR3 is 15 amino acids long.

The chain combines TRBV7-3 with TRBJ2-1, with 16 bases fitting TRBD2. J was trimmed by 15 bases and V by 5 bases; bases with no gene match: 7. Germline CDR1 SGHTA, CDR2 FQGTGA. This CDR3 region has 14 residues. Here the CDR3 reads CASSTGTSGGAWFF. The CDR3 nucleotides read TGTGCCAGCAGCACCGGGACTAGCGGGGGGGCGTGGTTCTTC.

This rearrangement joins TRBV6-5 to TRBJ1-6; 8 nucleotides align to TRBD1. The CDR3 totals 15 residues. The germline gives CDR1 MNHEY, CDR2 SVGAGI. J was trimmed by 10 bases and V by 1 base; bases with no gene match: 6. CDR3 nucleotide sequence: TGTGCCAGCAGTTACTGGGGGACAGGTCACTCACCCCTCCACTTT. Amino acids: CASSYWGTGHSPLHF.

The rearrangement joins TRBV11-3 to TRBJ2-1; TRBD2 matches 11 bases. The CDR3 is 17 residues long. With 3 bases clipped from V and 4 bases from J, the junction kept 8 bases outside the gene matches. Germline-derived CDR1 and CDR2 are SGHNT and YENEEA. Here the CDR3 reads CASSLGSGGARYNEQFF. The CDR3, as DNA: TGTGCCAGCAGCTTGGGTAGCGGGGGGGCGCGGTACAATGAGCAGTTCTTC.

The CDR3 region has the DNA TGTGCCAGCAGTTATGACAGGGGGGGCTACACCTTC. Its protein product is CASSYDRGGYTF. This chain links TRBV2 with TRBJ1-2; 9 bases are shared with TRBD1. Per germline, CDR1 SNHLY and CDR2 FYNNEI. The J segment lost 8 bases and the V segment lost 5 bases, leaving 3 bases of the junction unmatched. CDR3 length equals 12 residues.

The V and J genes are TRBV2 and TRBJ2-7; 8 bases match TRBD2. V was clipped by 4 bases and J by 1 base; unmatched bases: 3. The germline V gene has CDR1 SNHLY and CDR2 FYNNEI. The CDR3 is 14 residues long. The CDR3 protein is CASSAGGRSYEQYF. CDR3 in DNA: TGTGCCAGCAGTGCGGGGGGGAGGTCCTACGAGCAGTACTTC.

The J gene is TRBJ1-1, the V gene TRBV30, with D possibly being TRBD1 (5 bases). The V end lost 6 bases, the J end lost 1 base, and 6 bases lay between the germline ends. This CDR3 is built from 11 residues. The V gene's germline CDR1 is GTSNPN and CDR2 SVGIG (reference sequence). The DNA for the CDR3 is TGTGCCTGCCAGGGGAACACTGAAGCTTTCTTT. Protein sequence: CACQGNTEAFF.

V gene TRBV4-1 combines with J gene TRBJ2-2; TRBD1 might be the D (5 bases). The ends were cut back, 3 bases at V and 2 bases at J, with 10 bases in the middle. Per germline, CDR1 MGHRA and CDR2 YSYEKL. This CDR3 spans 15 amino acids. The CDR3 DNA follows: TGCGCCAGCAGCCACTGGGGCCTTAACACCGGGGAGCTGTTTTTT. This codes for CASSHWGLNTGELFF.

The chain couples TRBV6-5 to TRBJ1-1; 9 nucleotides agree with TRBD1. This CDR3 comprises 13 residues. Germline assignment: CDR1 MNHEY and CDR2 SVGAGI. J lost 4 bases, V lost 9 bases, and 6 bases had no gene match. CDR3 bases: TGTGCCAGTCGTTACAGGGGGCGCACTGAAGCTTTCTTT. It is translated as CASRYRGRTEAFF.